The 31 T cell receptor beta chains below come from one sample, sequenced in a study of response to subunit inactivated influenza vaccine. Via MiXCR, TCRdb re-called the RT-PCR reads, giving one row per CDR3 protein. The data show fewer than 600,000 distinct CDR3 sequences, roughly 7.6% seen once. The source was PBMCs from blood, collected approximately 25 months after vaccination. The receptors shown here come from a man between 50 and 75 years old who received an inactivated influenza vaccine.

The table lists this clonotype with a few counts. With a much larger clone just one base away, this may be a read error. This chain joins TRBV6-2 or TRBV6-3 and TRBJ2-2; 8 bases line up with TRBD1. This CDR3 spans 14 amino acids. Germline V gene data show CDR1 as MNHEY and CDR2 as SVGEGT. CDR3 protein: CARSYWTGSGELFF. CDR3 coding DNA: TGTGCCCGCAGTTACTGGACAGGGTCCGGGGAGCTGTTTTTT.

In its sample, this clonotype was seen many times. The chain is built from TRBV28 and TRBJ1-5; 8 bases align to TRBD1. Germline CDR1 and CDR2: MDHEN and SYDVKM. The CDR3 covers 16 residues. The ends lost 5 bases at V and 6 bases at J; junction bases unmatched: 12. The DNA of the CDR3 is TGTGCCAGCAGTCTTTCCTGGACAGGGAGGGGTCAGCCCCAGCATTTT. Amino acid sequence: CASSLSWTGRGQPQHF.

CDR3 amino acids: CASTSGLAGGPSYNEQFF. The CDR3 DNA reads as TGTGCCAGCACCTCGGGACTAGCGGGGGGGCCGTCCTACAATGAGCAGTTCTTC. The genes are TRBV12-3 or TRBV12-4 and TRBJ2-1; TRBD2 matches 16 bases. The CDR3 contains 18 residues. Losses at the gene ends were 7 bases for V and 1 base for J; bases not matched to a gene: 7.

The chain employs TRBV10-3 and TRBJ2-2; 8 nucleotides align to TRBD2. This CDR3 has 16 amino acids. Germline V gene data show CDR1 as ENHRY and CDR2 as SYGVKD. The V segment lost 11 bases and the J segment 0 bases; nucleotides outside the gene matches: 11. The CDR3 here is CASRLASISNTGELFF. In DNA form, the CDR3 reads TGTGCCTCTCGACTAGCGAGTATTTCGAACACCGGGGAGCTGTTTTTT.

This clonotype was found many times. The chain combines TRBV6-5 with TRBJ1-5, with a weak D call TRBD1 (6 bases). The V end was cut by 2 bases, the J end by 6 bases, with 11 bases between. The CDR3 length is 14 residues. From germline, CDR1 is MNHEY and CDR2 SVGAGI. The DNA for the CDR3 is TGTGCCAGCAGTTACGCGGGGGCCACTCAGCCCCAGCATTTT. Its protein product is CASSYAGATQPQHF.

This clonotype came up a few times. This CDR3 is CASTRHTDTQYF. The CDR3 nucleotides are TGTGCCAGCACGCGCCACACAGATACGCAGTATTTT. This rearrangement joins TRBV6-1 to TRBJ2-3; D gene ambiguous. Germline V CDR1 and CDR2: MNHNS, SASEGT. Trimming took off 7 bases at V and 2 bases at J, with 7 bases between the two ends. The CDR3 runs 12 residues.

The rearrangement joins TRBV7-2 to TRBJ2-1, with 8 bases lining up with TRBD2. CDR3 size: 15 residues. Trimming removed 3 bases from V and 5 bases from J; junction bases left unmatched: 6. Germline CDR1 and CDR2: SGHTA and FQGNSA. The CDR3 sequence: CASSFWRGVNNEQFF. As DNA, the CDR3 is TGTGCCAGCAGCTTTTGGCGGGGGGTCAACAATGAGCAGTTCTTC.

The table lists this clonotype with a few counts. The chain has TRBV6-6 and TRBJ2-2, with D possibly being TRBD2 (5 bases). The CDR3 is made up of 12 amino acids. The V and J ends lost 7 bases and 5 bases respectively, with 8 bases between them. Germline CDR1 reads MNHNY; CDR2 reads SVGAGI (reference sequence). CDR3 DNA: TGTGCCAGCATTCCGGGGACCGGGGAGCTGTTTTTT. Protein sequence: CASIPGTGELFF.

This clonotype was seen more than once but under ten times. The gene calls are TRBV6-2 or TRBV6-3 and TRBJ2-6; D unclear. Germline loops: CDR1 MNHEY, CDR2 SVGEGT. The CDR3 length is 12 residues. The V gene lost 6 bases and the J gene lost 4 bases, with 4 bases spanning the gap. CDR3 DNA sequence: TGTGCCAGCAGGACAGGGGCCAACGTCCTGACTTTC. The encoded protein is CASRTGANVLTF.

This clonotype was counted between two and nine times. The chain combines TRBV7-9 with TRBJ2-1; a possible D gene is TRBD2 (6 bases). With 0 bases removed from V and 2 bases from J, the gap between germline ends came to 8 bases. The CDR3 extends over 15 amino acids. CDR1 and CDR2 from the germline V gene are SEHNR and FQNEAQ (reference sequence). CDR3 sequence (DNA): TGTGCCAGCAGCTTAGCTTCTAGCGCCTACAATGAGCAGTTCTTC. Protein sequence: CASSLASSAYNEQFF.

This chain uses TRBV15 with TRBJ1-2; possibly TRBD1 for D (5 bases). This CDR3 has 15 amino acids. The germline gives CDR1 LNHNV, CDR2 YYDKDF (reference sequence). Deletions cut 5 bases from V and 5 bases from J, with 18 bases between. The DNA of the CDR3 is TGTGCCACCAGCGCCCGCAGTACGGGGGGGTATGGCTACACCTTC. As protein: CATSARSTGGYGYTF.

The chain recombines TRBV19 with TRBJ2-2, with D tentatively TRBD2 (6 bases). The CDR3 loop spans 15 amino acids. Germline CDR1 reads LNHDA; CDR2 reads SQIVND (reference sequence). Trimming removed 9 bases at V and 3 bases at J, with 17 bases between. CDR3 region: CASRPTSLHTGELFF. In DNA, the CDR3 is TGTGCCAGCCGCCCTACTAGCCTCCACACCGGGGAGCTGTTTTTT.

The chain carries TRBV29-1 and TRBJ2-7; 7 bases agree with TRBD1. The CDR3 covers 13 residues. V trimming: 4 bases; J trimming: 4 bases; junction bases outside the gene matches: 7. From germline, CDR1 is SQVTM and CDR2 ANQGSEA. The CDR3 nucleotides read TGCAGCGTTGCAGACAGGGTGGGGTACGAGCAGTACTTC. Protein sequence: CSVADRVGYEQYF.

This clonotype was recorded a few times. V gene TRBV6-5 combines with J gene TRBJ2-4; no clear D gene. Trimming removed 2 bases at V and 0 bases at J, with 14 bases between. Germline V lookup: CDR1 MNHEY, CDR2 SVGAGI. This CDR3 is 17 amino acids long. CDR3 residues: CASSYIAAPGAKNIQYF. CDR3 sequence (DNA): TGTGCCAGCAGTTACATCGCGGCACCCGGAGCCAAAAACATTCAGTACTTC.

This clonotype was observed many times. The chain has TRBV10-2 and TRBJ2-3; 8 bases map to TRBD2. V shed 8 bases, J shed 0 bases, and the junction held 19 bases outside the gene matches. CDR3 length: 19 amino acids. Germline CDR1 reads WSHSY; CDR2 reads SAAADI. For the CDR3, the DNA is TGCGCCAGCCAGAGCGGGGGACTTCTCCGCCTCAGGAGCACAGATACGCAGTATTTT. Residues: CASQSGGLLRLRSTDTQYF.

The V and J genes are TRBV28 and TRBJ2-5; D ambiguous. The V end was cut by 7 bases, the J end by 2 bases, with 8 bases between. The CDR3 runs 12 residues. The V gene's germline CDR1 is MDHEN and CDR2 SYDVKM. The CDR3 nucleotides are TGTGCCAGCAACGGGCTACAAGAGACCCAGTACTTC. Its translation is CASNGLQETQYF.

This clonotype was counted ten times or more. DNA for the CDR3: TGTGCCAGCAGCACGGACGGTAGAGATACGCAGTATTTT. Its translation: CASSTDGRDTQYF. The chain recombines TRBV7-2 with TRBJ2-3; no reliable D call. Between the trimmed V and J ends, which lost 5 bases and 5 bases, there was a span of 11 bases. Looked up from germline, CDR1 is SGHTA and CDR2 is FQGNSA. The CDR3 has 13 amino acids.

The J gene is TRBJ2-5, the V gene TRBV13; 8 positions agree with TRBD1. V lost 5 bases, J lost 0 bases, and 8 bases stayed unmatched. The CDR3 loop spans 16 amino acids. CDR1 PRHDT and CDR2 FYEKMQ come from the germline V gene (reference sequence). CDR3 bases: TGTGCCAGCAGCGCGGAACAGGGGGAAGACCAAGAGACCCAGTACTTC. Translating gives CASSAEQGEDQETQYF.

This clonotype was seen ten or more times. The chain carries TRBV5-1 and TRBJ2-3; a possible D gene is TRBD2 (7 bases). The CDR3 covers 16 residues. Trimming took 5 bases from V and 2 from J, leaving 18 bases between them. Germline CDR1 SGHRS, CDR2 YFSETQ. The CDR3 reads CASSHYGRGPTDTQYF. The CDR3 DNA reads TGCGCCAGCAGTCATTATGGGCGGGGGCCCACAGATACGCAGTATTTT.

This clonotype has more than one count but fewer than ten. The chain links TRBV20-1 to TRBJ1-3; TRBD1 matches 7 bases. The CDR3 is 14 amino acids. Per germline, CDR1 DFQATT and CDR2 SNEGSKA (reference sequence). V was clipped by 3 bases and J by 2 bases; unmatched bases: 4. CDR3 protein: CSARGGGTGNTIYF. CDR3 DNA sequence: TGCAGTGCTAGGGGAGGGGGCACTGGAAACACCATATATTTT.

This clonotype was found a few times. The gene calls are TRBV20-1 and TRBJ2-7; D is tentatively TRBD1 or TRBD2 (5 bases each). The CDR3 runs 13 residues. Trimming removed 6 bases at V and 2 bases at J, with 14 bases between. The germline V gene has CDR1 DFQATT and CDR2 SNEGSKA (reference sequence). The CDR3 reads CSARAGTPYEQYF. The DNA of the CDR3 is TGCAGTGCGCGAGCCGGGACGCCCTACGAGCAGTACTTC.

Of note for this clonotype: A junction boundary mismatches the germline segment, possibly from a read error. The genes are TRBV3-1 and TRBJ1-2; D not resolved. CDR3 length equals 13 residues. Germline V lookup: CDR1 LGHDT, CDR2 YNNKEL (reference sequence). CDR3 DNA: TGTGCCAGCAGCCAAGACCTAGCGAATGGCCACACCTTC. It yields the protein CASSQDLANGHTF.

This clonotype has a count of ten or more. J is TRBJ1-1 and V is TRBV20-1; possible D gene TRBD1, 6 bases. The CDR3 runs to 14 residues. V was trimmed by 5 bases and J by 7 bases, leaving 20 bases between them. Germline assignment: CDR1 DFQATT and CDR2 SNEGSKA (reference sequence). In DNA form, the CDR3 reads TGCAGTGCTGATAAACAGGGCTCGAGGAGTGAAGCTTTCTTT. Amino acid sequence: CSADKQGSRSEAFF.

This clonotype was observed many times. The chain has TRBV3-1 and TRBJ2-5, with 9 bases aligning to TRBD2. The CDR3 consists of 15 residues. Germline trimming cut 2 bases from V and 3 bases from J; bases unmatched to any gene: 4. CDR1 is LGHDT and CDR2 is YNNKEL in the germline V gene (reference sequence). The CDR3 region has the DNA TGTGCCAGCAGCCAAACGAGGACTAGCGAAGAGACCCAGTACTTC. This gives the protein CASSQTRTSEETQYF.

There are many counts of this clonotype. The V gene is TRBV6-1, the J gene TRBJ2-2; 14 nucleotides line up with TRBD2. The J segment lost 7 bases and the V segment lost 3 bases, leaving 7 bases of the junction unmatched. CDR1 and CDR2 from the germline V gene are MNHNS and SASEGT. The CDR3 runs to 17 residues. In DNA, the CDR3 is TGTGCCAGCAGTGAGACCGGGACTAGCGGGGGTTACGGGGAGCTGTTTTTT. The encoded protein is CASSETGTSGGYGELFF.

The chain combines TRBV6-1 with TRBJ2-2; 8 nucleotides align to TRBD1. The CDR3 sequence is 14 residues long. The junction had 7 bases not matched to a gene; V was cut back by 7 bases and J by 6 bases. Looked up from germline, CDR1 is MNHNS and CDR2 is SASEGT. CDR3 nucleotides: TGTGCCAGCACCACCGGACAGGGTCCCGGGGAGCTGTTTTTT. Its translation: CASTTGQGPGELFF.

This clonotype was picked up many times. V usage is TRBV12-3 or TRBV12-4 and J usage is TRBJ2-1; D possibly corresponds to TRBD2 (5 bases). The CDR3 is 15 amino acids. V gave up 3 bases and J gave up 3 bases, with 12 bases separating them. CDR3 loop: CASSLRTAGYNEQFF. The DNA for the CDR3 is TGTGCCAGCAGTTTGAGGACTGCGGGCTACAATGAGCAGTTCTTC.

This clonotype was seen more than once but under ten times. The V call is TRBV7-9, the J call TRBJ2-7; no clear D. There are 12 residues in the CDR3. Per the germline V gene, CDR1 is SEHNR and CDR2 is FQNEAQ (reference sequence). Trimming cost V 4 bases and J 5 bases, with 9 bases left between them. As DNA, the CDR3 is TGTGCCAGCAGCTGGATAAGGGACGAGCAGTACTTC. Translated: CASSWIRDEQYF.

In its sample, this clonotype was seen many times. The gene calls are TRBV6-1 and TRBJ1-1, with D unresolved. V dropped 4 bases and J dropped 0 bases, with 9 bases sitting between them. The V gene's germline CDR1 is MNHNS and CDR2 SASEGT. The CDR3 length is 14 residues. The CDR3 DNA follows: TGTGCCAGCAGTGCTACAGTTATGAACACTGAAGCTTTCTTT. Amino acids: CASSATVMNTEAFF.

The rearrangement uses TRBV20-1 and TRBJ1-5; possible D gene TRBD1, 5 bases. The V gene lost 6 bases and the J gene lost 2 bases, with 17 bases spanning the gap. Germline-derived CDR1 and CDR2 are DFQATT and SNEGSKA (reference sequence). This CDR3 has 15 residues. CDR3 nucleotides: TGCAGTGCCAGCCAGGGAAGTCGCGGCAATCAGCCCCAGCATTTT. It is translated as CSASQGSRGNQPQHF.

CDR3 nucleotides: TGTGCCAGCAGCTCCTTGATGGGGGAGACCCAGTACTTC. Its translation is CASSSLMGETQYF. The chain carries TRBV5-6 and TRBJ2-5; D is uncertain. Germline CDR1 is SGHDT and CDR2 is YYEEEE. V was shortened by 3 bases and J by 5 bases, with 11 bases between the two germline ends. This CDR3 spans 13 amino acids.